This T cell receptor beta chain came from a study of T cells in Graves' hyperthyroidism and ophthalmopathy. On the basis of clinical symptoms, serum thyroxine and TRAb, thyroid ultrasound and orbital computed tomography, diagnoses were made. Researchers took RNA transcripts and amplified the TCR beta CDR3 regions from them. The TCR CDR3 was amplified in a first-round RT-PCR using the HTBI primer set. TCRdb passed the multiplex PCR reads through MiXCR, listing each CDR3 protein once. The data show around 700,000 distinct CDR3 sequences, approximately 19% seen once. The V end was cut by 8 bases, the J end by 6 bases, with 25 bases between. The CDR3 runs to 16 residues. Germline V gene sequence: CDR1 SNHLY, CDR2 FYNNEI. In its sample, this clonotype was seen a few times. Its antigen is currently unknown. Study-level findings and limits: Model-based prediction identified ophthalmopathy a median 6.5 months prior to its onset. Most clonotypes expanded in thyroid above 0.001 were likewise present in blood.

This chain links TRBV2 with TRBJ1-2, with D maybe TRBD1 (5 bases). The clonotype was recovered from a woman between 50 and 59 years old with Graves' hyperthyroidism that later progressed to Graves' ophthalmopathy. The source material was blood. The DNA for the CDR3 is TGTGCCAGCGATGTCGGATTTGGGGGATTGGGGGATGGCTACACCTTC. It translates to CASDVGFGGLGDGYTF.